The next 5 T cell receptor beta chains were all read from a single sample in a study of post-analysis software for immune sequencing data. These receptors' antigens are unknown. Presence of unique molecular identifiers characterized the TCR beta cDNA libraries. TCRdb used MiXCR to reprocess the PCR reads, holding one entry per CDR3 protein. The profile shows about 540,000 distinct CDR3 sequences, about a third of them singletons. Study-level findings and limits: Compared with controls, patients had more of about 5 TRBV segments, including TRBV5-6, TRBV5-1 and TRBV20-1.

The sample consisted of blood. The receptors here all came from a girl under 18 with multiple sclerosis.

V usage is TRBV6-5 and J usage is TRBJ2-3; 7 bases align to TRBD2. There are 20 residues in the CDR3. The junction had 18 bases not matched to a gene; V was cut back by 1 base and J by 2 bases. Germline V CDR1 and CDR2: MNHEY, SVGAGI. The CDR3 region is CASSYFALAEKISYTDTQYF. The CDR3 bases are TGTGCCAGCAGTTACTTTGCGCTAGCGGAGAAAATAAGCTACACAGATACGCAGTATTTT.

This clonotype was recorded at least ten times. The V gene is TRBV19, the J gene TRBJ2-5; D unclear. The CDR3 has 12 amino acids. Germline V gene lookup returns CDR1 LNHDA and CDR2 SQIVND (reference sequence). The V gene lost 8 bases and the J gene lost 4 bases, with 11 bases spanning the gap. The CDR3 spells CASGVFGETQYF. CDR3 bases: TGTGCCAGTGGAGTATTTGGAGAGACCCAGTACTTC.

There are many counts of this clonotype. The V and J genes are TRBV29-1 and TRBJ1-2, with a tentative D call TRBD1 (5 bases). With 7 bases removed from V and 4 bases from J, the gap between germline ends came to 16 bases. Germline lookup yields CDR1 SQVTM and CDR2 ANQGSEA. The CDR3 is 13 residues long. CDR3 DNA: TGCAGCGGGGGGAGGGGACCCCCCTATGGCTACACCTTC. The encoded protein is CSGGRGPPYGYTF.

This clonotype appeared many times. The chain carries TRBV29-1 and TRBJ2-3; the D gene is possibly TRBD2 (5 bases). The CDR3 has 13 residues. The germline CDR1 and CDR2 sequences are SQVTM and ANQGSEA. Trimming stripped 4 bases from V and 2 bases from J, with 10 bases between. The CDR3 DNA follows: TGCAGCGTTGCATTGAGGGCCACAGATACGCAGTATTTT. Amino acids: CSVALRATDTQYF.

This clonotype was seen a few times. This chain connects TRBV6-2 or TRBV6-3 to TRBJ2-3, with D perhaps matching TRBD1 or TRBD2 (6 bases each). The CDR3 covers 18 residues. Looked up from germline, CDR1 is MNHEY and CDR2 is SVGEGT. V lost 0 bases and J 0 bases, leaving 16 bases between the germline ends. CDR3 coding DNA: TGTGCCAGCAGTTACTCGAATCCGCCGGGGGCCAGCACAGATACGCAGTATTTT. Translation: CASSYSNPPGASTDTQYF.